This T cell receptor (beta chain) derives from a study of T-cell memory formation after mild COVID-19. On the study more broadly: Clusters of TCRs were largely donor specific.

Study conclusions and caveats: Among clones peaking at day 37 in the second wave, SARS-CoV-2 specificity remained unconfirmed. CD4/CD8 balance characterized clones contracting day 15 to 85, and CD4+ skew characterized later expanders.

5'RACE primed from the constant segment yielded TCR alpha and TCR beta cDNA libraries bearing sample barcodes and UMIs. TCRdb processed the 5' RACE reads anew with MiXCR; each CDR3 protein has one entry. The data contain some 280,000 distinct CDR3 sequences, roughly 17% of them singletons. Trimming left V 6 bases short and J 8 bases short, with 25 bases between. Per germline, CDR1 MNHNY and CDR2 SVGAGI (reference sequence). CDR3 size: 17 residues. With respect to this clonotype: Its antigen is unidentified.

Material for sequencing was PBMCs or a T cell subset sorted from them (not recorded which). The origin of this receptor is a man aged 18 to 30 who had mild COVID-19 (a few samples of this study predate the infection). Cell type and time point are not known. This chain uses TRBV6-6 with TRBJ1-4, with a weak D call TRBD1 (6 bases). CDR3 residues: CASSHAIGGRYREKLFF. DNA for the CDR3: TGTGCCAGCAGCCACGCCATCGGGGGCCGGTACAGGGAAAAACTGTTTTTT.